A selection of T cell receptor beta chains follows, all from one sample in a study of blood T cell repertoires in COVID-19. Clones were sequenced by immunoSEQ multiplex PCR, and TCRdb holds only the in-frame ones, with some missing. The sample holds about 98,000 clones, 82% seen once. The source material was peripheral blood. These receptors were collected from a man between 70 and 80 years old with active or convalescent COVID-19. The CDR3 runs from the conserved cysteine through the conserved F or W. The order of the fields is D gene, V gene, clone size, J gene, CDR3 protein, CDR3 DNA. A D gene is named only where the DNA matches it firmly. The size field is filled for only some rows; it gives once, few, many or a size class.

D: NA; V: TRBV11-2; size: NA; J: TRBJ2-5; CDR3: CASSLGGSNQETQYF; DNA: TGTGCCAGCAGCCTAGGAGGATCCAACCAAGAGACCCAGTACTTC
D: TRBD2; V: TRBV10-3; size: NA; J: TRBJ2-3; CDR3: CATSGGTGNTDTQYF; DNA: TGTGCCACCTCCGGGGGGACGGGGAACACAGATACGCAGTATTTT
D: NA; V: TRBV20-1; size: NA; J: TRBJ1-4; CDR3: CSASGQVGEKLFF; DNA: TGCAGTGCTAGTGGCCAGGTCGGAGAAAAACTGTTTTTT
D: NA; V: TRBV6-5; size: NA; J: TRBJ2-5; CDR3: CASTVRGTETQYF; DNA: TGTGCCAGCACCGTCCGGGGGACAGAGACCCAGTACTTC
D: TRBD1; V: TRBV5-1; size: NA; J: TRBJ2-2; CDR3: CASSRQGPGELFF; DNA: TGCGCCAGCAGCAGACAGGGGCCCGGGGAGCTGTTTTTT
D: NA; V: TRBV7-8; size: NA; J: TRBJ1-1; CDR3: CASSLLGNTEAFF; DNA: TGTGCCAGCAGCTTGCTAGGGAACACTGAAGCTTTCTTT
D: TRBD1; V: TRBV25-1; size: NA; J: TRBJ1-2; CDR3: CASSEWGMDRVGYTF; DNA: TGTGCCAGCAGTGAATGGGGAATGGACAGGGTTGGCTACACCTTC
D: NA; V: TRBV9; size: NA; J: TRBJ1-1; CDR3: CASSVGGWNTEAFF; DNA: TGTGCCAGCAGCGTGGGGGGGTGGAACACTGAAGCTTTCTTT
D: NA; V: TRBV3-1/TRBV3-2; size: NA; J: TRBJ1-1; CDR3: CASSGLWNTEAFF; DNA: TGTGCCAGCAGCGGCTTGTGGAACACTGAAGCTTTCTTT
D: NA; V: TRBV3-1/TRBV3-2; size: NA; J: TRBJ2-3; CDR3: CASSQVSGALLTQYF; DNA: TGTGCCAGCAGCCAGGTTAGCGGAGCCCTCCTTACGCAGTATTTT
D: TRBD1; V: TRBV25-1; size: NA; J: TRBJ1-2; CDR3: CARPITGTGGAHGYTF; DNA: TGTGCCAGACCAATCACCGGGACAGGGGGGGCCCATGGCTACACCTTC
D: NA; V: TRBV7-9; size: once; J: TRBJ1-3; CDR3: CASSLTRTVASSGNTIYF; DNA: TGTGCCAGCAGCTTAACTAGGACAGTCGCTTCTTCTGGAAACACCATATATTTT
D: NA; V: TRBV29-1; size: once; J: TRBJ2-7; CDR3: CSVHSGAYEQYF; DNA: TGCAGCGTTCATTCGGGGGCCTACGAGCAGTACTTC
D: TRBD1; V: TRBV4-3; size: NA; J: TRBJ1-2; CDR3: CASSQSPGQGGGGYTF; DNA: TGCGCCAGCAGCCAGTCCCCGGGACAGGGAGGGGGCGGCTACACCTTC
D: NA; V: TRBV4-3; size: NA; J: TRBJ2-2; CDR3: CASSQSVPGELFF; DNA: TGCGCCAGCAGCCAATCTGTCCCCGGGGAGCTGTTTTTT
D: TRBD1; V: TRBV7-9; size: NA; J: TRBJ1-2; CDR3: CASSPLSGGLSVPGYTF; DNA: TGTGCCAGCAGCCCTCTCTCAGGGGGGCTATCCGTCCCTGGCTACACCTTC
D: TRBD1; V: TRBV9; size: NA; J: TRBJ2-3; CDR3: CASSTGTDRDTQYF; DNA: TGTGCCAGCAGCACCGGGACAGATCGAGATACGCAGTATTTT
D: TRBD1; V: TRBV5-6; size: NA; J: TRBJ1-4; CDR3: CASSYGVGTGVEKLFF; DNA: TGTGCCAGCAGCTACGGCGTCGGGACAGGGGTCGAAAAACTGTTTTTT
D: NA; V: TRBV7-9; size: NA; J: TRBJ1-6; CDR3: CASSLVGSSSPLHF; DNA: TGTGCCAGCAGCTTAGTGGGCTCCTCTTCACCCCTCCACTTT
D: NA; V: TRBV4-2; size: once; J: TRBJ1-6; CDR3: CASSREWAAAGSPLHF; DNA: TGTGCCAGCAGCCGGGAGTGGGCGGCTGCGGGTTCACCCCTCCACTTT
D: NA; V: TRBV4-2; size: NA; J: TRBJ2-3; CDR3: CASSQADRGSTDTQYF; DNA: TGTGCCAGCAGCCAAGCGGACAGAGGTAGCACAGATACGCAGTATTTT
D: TRBD2; V: TRBV7-9; size: NA; J: TRBJ2-5; CDR3: CASSAPWAGGPGETQYF; DNA: TGTGCCAGCAGCGCCCCATGGGCGGGGGGGCCTGGGGAGACCCAGTACTTC
D: NA; V: TRBV29-1; size: few; J: TRBJ1-2; CDR3: CSVSNGKWGYTF; DNA: TGCAGCGTATCGAACGGGAAATGGGGCTACACCTTC
D: TRBD2; V: TRBV7-2; size: NA; J: TRBJ2-5; CDR3: CASSSSAGFVTQYF; DNA: TGTGCCAGCAGCTCCTCAGCGGGGTTTGTGACCCAGTACTTC
D: TRBD1; V: TRBV5-6; size: NA; J: TRBJ2-7; CDR3: CASSLTGDSYEQYF; DNA: TGTGCCAGCAGCTTGACAGGGGACTCCTACGAGCAGTACTTC
D: NA; V: TRBV11-2; size: NA; J: TRBJ1-1; CDR3: CASSLAATGNTEAFF; DNA: TGTGCCAGCAGCTTGGCCGCAACAGGGAACACTGAAGCTTTCTTT
D: NA; V: TRBV11-2; size: few; J: TRBJ1-1; CDR3: CATKRGEQNTEAFF; DNA: TGTGCCACAAAACGGGGGGAACAGAACACTGAAGCTTTCTTT
D: TRBD1; V: TRBV5-1; size: NA; J: TRBJ1-6; CDR3: CASSLTGVLNNSPLHF; DNA: TGCGCCAGCAGCCTCACAGGGGTGTTGAATAATTCACCCCTCCACTTT
D: NA; V: TRBV18; size: once; J: TRBJ1-1; CDR3: CASSPPQVMNTEAFF; DNA: TGTGCCAGCTCACCACCACAGGTCATGAACACTGAAGCTTTCTTT